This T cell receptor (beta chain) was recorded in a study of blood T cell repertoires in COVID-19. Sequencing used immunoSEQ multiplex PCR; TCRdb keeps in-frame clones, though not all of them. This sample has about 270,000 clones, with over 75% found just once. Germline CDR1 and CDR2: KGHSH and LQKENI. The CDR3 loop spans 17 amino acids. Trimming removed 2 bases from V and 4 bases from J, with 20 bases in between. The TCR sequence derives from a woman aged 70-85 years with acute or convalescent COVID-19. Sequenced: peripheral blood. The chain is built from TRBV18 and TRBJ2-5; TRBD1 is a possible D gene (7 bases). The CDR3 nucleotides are TGTGCCAGCTCACCAGGATTCGGACTACCAGGGGGAGAGACCCAGTACTTC. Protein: CASSPGFGLPGGETQYF.